This TCR beta chain was documented in a study of Tregs in tolerant kidney transplant recipients. Across the whole study: Recipients received nonmyeloablative bone marrow transplants from related graft donors, with transient mixed chimerism.

Germline CDR1 MDHEN, CDR2 SYDVKM. CDR3 length: 11 residues. V lost 7 bases to trimming and J lost 2 bases, with 5 bases between them. Study findings and constraints: This study did not directly address biological reproducibility.

A note on this clone: What it binds is not known.

CD4+CD25+CD127- Tregs, CD4+CD25- non-Tregs, CD4 and CD8 cells were sorted. Regulatory T cells were sorted from thawed PBMCs rested overnight at 37°C with 150 to 200 IU/ml IL-2. The table came from immunoSEQ multiplex PCR; TCRdb's copy has only in-frame clones and leaves some out. The sample holds 60,000 to 65,000 clones, more than 95% seen once. The source material was Tregs from blood, sampled before the transplant. This receptor was identified in a human donor who received a combined kidney and bone marrow transplant. The J gene is TRBJ1-2, the V gene TRBV28; D is undetermined. The CDR3 sequence is CASTSNYGYTF. CDR3 nucleotides: TGTGCCAGCACCTCCAACTATGGCTACACCTTC.